This TCR beta chain was captured in a study of sequential checkpoint blockade in melanoma. Study background: First-line arms were nivolumab then ipilimumab, or the reverse, randomized 1:1. TCRbeta immunosequencing was performed on DNA from more than 75 pretreatment melanoma tumor samples. Whole-study results and caveats: Response in arm A was associated with pretreatment TIL clonality. About 30 times likelier clinical benefit followed increased tumor T-cell fraction and clonality.

Profiled with immunoSEQ multiplex PCR; TCRdb holds only in-frame clones, not every one. The repertoire consists of some 3,700 clones, with around 19% occurring once and the leading ten covering about a fifth. A word on this clone: Antigen unknown.

Deletions cut 6 bases from V and 4 bases from J, with 19 bases between. The CDR3 runs to 15 residues. Germline V CDR1 and CDR2: MDHEN, SYDVKM. The treatment denotes: randomized to nivolumab then ipilimumab (arm A) or the reverse (arm B). This specimen was tumor tissue (inferred from file names), taken from a patient given nivolumab and ipilimumab in sequence. The sequence was collected from a human patient with melanoma. Some clones in this sample may be carry-over from other donors' samples. The chain recombines TRBV28 with TRBJ2-7, with unresolved D. This CDR3 reads CASRKTQSRLYEQYF. CDR3 nucleotide sequence: TGTGCCAGCAGGAAGACACAGTCCCGGCTATACGAGCAGTACTTC. Full variable domain (remainder filled in from reference TRBV28 and TRBJ2-7): DVKVTQSSRYLVKRTGEKVFLECVQDMDHENMFWYRQDPGLGLRLIYFSYDVKMKEKGDIPEGYSVSREKKERFSLILESASTNQTSMYLCASRKTQSRLYEQYFGPGTRLTVT.